This T cell receptor (beta chain) was sequenced for a study of T cells after yellow fever vaccination. General observations from the study: Just a small share of clonotypes turned up in the CD4 compartment as well as the CD8 compartment. A faster peak, day 5 versus 15, was reached by the weaker secondary response.

This clonotype was seen ten or more times. Its antigen is unidentified. Template-switching 5'RACE yielded the TCR cDNA; a universal primer site and UMIs were added in the process. In TCRdb, the 5' RACE reads were re-called with MiXCR into one record per CDR3 protein. The table lists around 150,000 distinct CDR3 sequences, 6.5% to 8.5% of them singletons. V lost 3 bases and J lost 6, with 10 bases in between. The CDR3 spans 13 residues. The TCR sequence derives from a man aged 18-30 years who received the YFV17D yellow fever vaccine. The chain links TRBV12-3 or TRBV12-4 to TRBJ2-3, with a tentative D call TRBD1 (6 bases). The material sequenced was CD4+ T cells sorted from PBMCs, taken about 5 days after the first yellow fever vaccination. CDR3 DNA sequence: TGTGCCAGCAGTTTTAGAGGGGGTGATACGCAGTATTTT. Protein sequence: CASSFRGGDTQYF.